This is a list of T cell receptor beta chains from one sample in a study of blood T cell repertoires in COVID-19. TCRdb keeps only in-frame clones here, not all; method: immunoSEQ multiplex PCR. The data show under 350,000 clones, with 80% to 90% seen just once and about 4.6% held by the top ten. What was sequenced was peripheral blood. The receptor set was obtained from a middle-aged man with acute or convalescent COVID-19. Both conserved end residues are part of each CDR3. A D gene is named only where the DNA matches it firmly. Rows give clone size only sometimes, using once, few, many, or a class for an expanded clone.

DNA: TGTGCCAGCAGACGATCGGCGGGGGGGATGGCAGATACGCAGTATTTT; CDR3: CASRRSAGGMADTQYF; J: TRBJ2-3; size: -; V: TRBV2; D: TRBD2
DNA: TGTGCCAGCAGTTACTCACAGGGCACCGGGGAGCTGTTTTTT; CDR3: CASSYSQGTGELFF; J: TRBJ2-2; size: -; V: TRBV6-5; D: -
DNA: TGCGCCAGCAGCTTGCCGTCTAGCGGGGGAATCGGGGAGCTGTTTTTT; CDR3: CASSLPSSGGIGELFF; J: TRBJ2-2; size: -; V: TRBV5-1; D: TRBD2
DNA: TGTGCCAGCAGCTTGCCCGGGACAGGGAAGCGCCCGAGCTACACCTTC; CDR3: CASSLPGTGKRPSYTF; J: TRBJ1-2; size: -; V: TRBV5-6; D: TRBD1
DNA: TGTGCCTTGGGGCAGGGCTCCACTAGCACAGATACGCAGTATTTT; CDR3: CALGQGSTSTDTQYF; J: TRBJ2-3; size: -; V: TRBV30; D: -
DNA: TGTGCCAGCAAGCCCCCGGGACAGGGGAGGGATGGCTACACCTTC; CDR3: CASKPPGQGRDGYTF; J: TRBJ1-2; size: -; V: TRBV7-8; D: TRBD1
DNA: TGTGCCAGCAGCTCCTCGTGGGACAGGGTTCACTTC; CDR3: CASSSSWDRVHF; J: TRBJ2-7; size: -; V: TRBV7-9; D: TRBD1
DNA: TGCAGCGTACAGGGGTCCTTAACTGATGGCTACACCTTC; CDR3: CSVQGSLTDGYTF; J: TRBJ1-2; size: -; V: TRBV29-1; D: TRBD1
DNA: TGCAGTGCTAGTGCGAGTAACTATGGCTACACCTTC; CDR3: CSASASNYGYTF; J: TRBJ1-2; size: once; V: TRBV20-1; D: -
DNA: TGTGCCATCAGTGCCAGCGGGGGAAGCACAGATACGCAGTATTTT; CDR3: CAISASGGSTDTQYF; J: TRBJ2-3; size: -; V: TRBV10-3; D: TRBD2
DNA: TGTGCCAGCACCGACAGGGGTCGAAACAATCAGCCCCAGCATTTT; CDR3: CASTDRGRNNQPQHF; J: TRBJ1-5; size: -; V: TRBV6-6; D: TRBD1
DNA: TGTGCCAGCAGTTACCACAGTGATGGCTACACCTTC; CDR3: CASSYHSDGYTF; J: TRBJ1-2; size: -; V: TRBV12-3/TRBV12-4; D: -
DNA: TGTGCCAGCAGCTTGGGCAGGGCGTATGAGCAGTTCTTC; CDR3: CASSLGRAYEQFF; J: TRBJ2-1; size: -; V: TRBV5-8; D: -
DNA: TGTGCCAGCTCACGAAACGGCGGGGGGGCCAACAATGAGCAGTTCTTC; CDR3: CASSRNGGGANNEQFF; J: TRBJ2-1; size: -; V: TRBV18; D: TRBD2
DNA: TGCAGTGCTAGTGAACCAGGGGGCCTGTCACCCCTCCACTTT; CDR3: CSASEPGGLSPLHF; J: TRBJ1-6; size: -; V: TRBV20-1; D: TRBD1
DNA: TGTGCCAGCAGCCCCCGGACAGGGGGCGCTTCACCCCTCCACTTT; CDR3: CASSPRTGGASPLHF; J: TRBJ1-6; size: -; V: TRBV9; D: TRBD1
DNA: TGTGCCAGCAGCCTCCTAGGACAGACCACAGATACGCAGTATTTT; CDR3: CASSLLGQTTDTQYF; J: TRBJ2-3; size: -; V: TRBV14; D: -
DNA: TGTGCCAGCAGCTTGGAGACAGGAAAAAACTCTAACTATGGCTACACCTTC; CDR3: CASSLETGKNSNYGYTF; J: TRBJ1-2; size: few; V: TRBV7-6; D: -
DNA: TGCGCCAGCAGCTGGTCGGGGGAAAGCTACACCTTC; CDR3: CASSWSGESYTF; J: TRBJ1-2; size: -; V: TRBV5-1; D: -
DNA: TGTGCCAGCAGTTACTCGAGTCTGGGAGCTAACTATGGCTACACCTTC; CDR3: CASSYSSLGANYGYTF; J: TRBJ1-2; size: -; V: TRBV6-5; D: -
DNA: TGTGCCTGGAGTTTCAGGGGCTCACAACAGCCCCAGCATTTT; CDR3: CAWSFRGSQQPQHF; J: TRBJ1-5; size: -; V: TRBV30; D: -
DNA: TGCGCCAGCAGCTTGGCCGGGGGACAGGTGTCCTACGAGCAGTACTTC; CDR3: CASSLAGGQVSYEQYF; J: TRBJ2-7; size: -; V: TRBV5-1; D: TRBD1
DNA: TGTGCCAGTAAACTGGGGGCCTCTAACTATGGCTACACCTTC; CDR3: CASKLGASNYGYTF; J: TRBJ1-2; size: -; V: TRBV19; D: -
DNA: TGTGCCTGGGGGAGGTTTTCGAACACTGAAGCTTTCTTT; CDR3: CAWGRFSNTEAFF; J: TRBJ1-1; size: -; V: TRBV30; D: -
DNA: TGTGCCTGGAGTGACAGGGGAAACACCATATATTTT; CDR3: CAWSDRGNTIYF; J: TRBJ1-3; size: -; V: TRBV30; D: -
DNA: TGTGCCATCAGTGATCCGGACAGGGTTAGAGGAACTAGCAATCAGCCCCAGCATTTT; CDR3: CAISDPDRVRGTSNQPQHF; J: TRBJ1-5; size: -; V: TRBV10-3; D: TRBD1
DNA: TGCGCCAGCAGCTTGGTAGGGGAGGAGTATGGCTACACCTTC; CDR3: CASSLVGEEYGYTF; J: TRBJ1-2; size: -; V: TRBV5-1; D: -
DNA: TGTGCCAGCAGTTACCAGACAGGAACGAACTATGGCTACACCTTC; CDR3: CASSYQTGTNYGYTF; J: TRBJ1-2; size: -; V: TRBV6-5; D: -
DNA: TGCGCCAGCAGCCAAATGGGGCGGGGGGGCACAGATACGCAGTATTTT; CDR3: CASSQMGRGGTDTQYF; J: TRBJ2-3; size: -; V: TRBV4-1; D: TRBD2
DNA: TGTGCCTGGACACGAGGGGGCTATAATTCACCCCTCCACTTT; CDR3: CAWTRGGYNSPLHF; J: TRBJ1-6; size: once; V: TRBV30; D: -
DNA: TGTGCCAGCACCCTGACCCCGGGGGGATCGCAGTATTTT; CDR3: CASTLTPGGSQYF; J: TRBJ2-3; size: -; V: TRBV2; D: TRBD2
DNA: TGTGCCAGCAGCCCGGGCCTCTCTGGGTCAGGGATTGGAAACACCATATATTTT; CDR3: CASSPGLSGSGIGNTIYF; J: TRBJ1-3; size: -; V: TRBV7-8; D: -
DNA: TGCAGCGTTGAAACGGGGACAGGTCGTGGCTACACCTTC; CDR3: CSVETGTGRGYTF; J: TRBJ1-2; size: -; V: TRBV29-1; D: TRBD1
DNA: TGTGCCACCAGTGATTCCATCAACAATGAGCAGTTCTTC; CDR3: CATSDSINNEQFF; J: TRBJ2-1; size: -; V: TRBV24-1; D: -
DNA: TGCGCCAGCAGCTTTGAGTCCGGGGCCAACGTCCTGACTTTC; CDR3: CASSFESGANVLTF; J: TRBJ2-6; size: once; V: TRBV5-1; D: -
DNA: TGTGCCAGCAGTCCCGGGACAGGGGGCACCGGGGAGCTGTTTTTT; CDR3: CASSPGTGGTGELFF; J: TRBJ2-2; size: -; V: TRBV6-2/TRBV6-3; D: TRBD1
DNA: TGTGCCAGCACCCCCTTCCGGACAGGGGACGTCGGCTACACCTTC; CDR3: CASTPFRTGDVGYTF; J: TRBJ1-2; size: few; V: TRBV5-4; D: TRBD1
DNA: TGTGCCAGCAGCGGGAGGGGACTCTTGGCAGATACGCAGTATTTT; CDR3: CASSGRGLLADTQYF; J: TRBJ2-3; size: -; V: TRBV5-8; D: TRBD2
DNA: TGTGCCACCAGTGATTTGGGGACAGTCTATGGCTACACCTTC; CDR3: CATSDLGTVYGYTF; J: TRBJ1-2; size: few; V: TRBV24-1; D: TRBD1
DNA: TGTGCCAGCAGCTTAGTCACGGGGAATGAGCAGTTCTTC; CDR3: CASSLVTGNEQFF; J: TRBJ2-1; size: -; V: TRBV11-2; D: -
DNA: TGTGCCTGGAGTGTATACCCTAACGGGGAGCTGTTTTTT; CDR3: CAWSVYPNGELFF; J: TRBJ2-2; size: -; V: TRBV30; D: -
DNA: TGTGCCAGCAGCTTTAGACAGGGGGCCCCCTACAATGAGCAGTTCTTC; CDR3: CASSFRQGAPYNEQFF; J: TRBJ2-1; size: -; V: TRBV7-8; D: TRBD1
DNA: TGTGCCAGCAGCGTAGGACAGGGAGTCTCCGAGCAGTACTTC; CDR3: CASSVGQGVSEQYF; J: TRBJ2-7; size: -; V: TRBV9; D: TRBD1
DNA: TGTGCCAGCAGCCCGACAGGGATGGGATCGTTTGCTTACACCTTC; CDR3: CASSPTGMGSFAYTF; J: TRBJ1-2; size: few; V: TRBV9; D: TRBD1
DNA: TGTGCCAGCAGCCAAGATTCCAGGGCCGGGAATTCACCCCTCCACTTT; CDR3: CASSQDSRAGNSPLHF; J: TRBJ1-6; size: -; V: TRBV4-2; D: -
DNA: TGTGCCAGCAGCCAGGACCTCTATGGACAGGGTGCCACCATATATTTT; CDR3: CASSQDLYGQGATIYF; J: TRBJ1-3; size: -; V: TRBV14; D: TRBD1
DNA: TGTGCCAGTAACCCAGACATCAATAGCAATCAGCCCCAGCATTTT; CDR3: CASNPDINSNQPQHF; J: TRBJ1-5; size: -; V: TRBV19; D: -
DNA: TGTGCCAGCAGATCAGATGAAGCTTTCTTT; CDR3: CASRSDEAFF; J: TRBJ1-1; size: -; V: TRBV25-1; D: -
DNA: TGTGCCAGCAGTTCCCCTTTTCACGAGCAGTACTTC; CDR3: CASSSPFHEQYF; J: TRBJ2-7; size: -; V: TRBV12-3/TRBV12-4; D: -
DNA: TGTGCTAGTAGTCACCGCCCGGAGGATACGCAGTATTTT; CDR3: CASSHRPEDTQYF; J: TRBJ2-3; size: -; V: TRBV12-5; D: -